Each of the 18 T cell receptor beta chains below was sequenced from the same sample in a study of OX40 agonist ivuxolimab in advanced cancers. Sequenced by immunoSEQ multiplex PCR; TCRdb stores in-frame clones only, minus some. The top ten hold under 0.85% of the sample, which has fewer than 100,000 clones, approximately 89% seen once. The sequenced sample was CD4+ or CD8+ T cells sorted from blood, obtained in a trial of the OX40 agonist ivuxolimab. These receptor sequences come from an adult with an advanced solid tumor such as melanoma, head and neck, liver or kidney cancer.

V is TRBV28 and J is TRBJ2-7; TRBD2 is a possible D gene (6 bases). The length of the CDR3 is 15 residues. Trimming cost V 6 bases and J 4 bases, with 19 bases left between them. CDR1 is MDHEN, CDR2 SYDVKM, per germline. The CDR3 sequence: CASSPNSGVSYEQYF. The CDR3 DNA follows: TGTGCCAGCAGCCCCAATTCGGGAGTTTCGTACGAGCAGTACTTC.

The chain has TRBV7-9 and TRBJ2-2, with D tentatively TRBD1 (7 bases). V shed 3 bases and J shed 5 bases, with 16 bases lying between them. Per the germline V gene, CDR1 is SEHNR and CDR2 is FQNEAQ (reference sequence). This CDR3 is built from 16 residues. CDR3 sequence (DNA): TGTGCCAGCAGCTTCTCAAGACAGGGAGGTACCGGGGAGCTGTTTTTT. Its protein is CASSFSRQGGTGELFF.

This chain uses TRBV7-1 with TRBJ1-1, with D hard to call. TRBV7-1 is known as an ORF, though its function is uncertain. The CDR3 totals 14 residues. Trimming removed 3 bases from V and 4 bases from J, with 12 bases in between. The CDR3 reads CASSSRGRGTEAFF. In nucleotides, the CDR3 is TGTGCCAGCAGCTCTAGAGGACGGGGCACTGAAGCTTTCTTT.

The chain couples TRBV30 to TRBJ2-7; the match to TRBD1 covers 9 bases. From germline, CDR1 is GTSNPN and CDR2 SVGIG (reference sequence). There are 15 residues in the CDR3. The V and J ends lost 2 bases and 6 bases, in that order; junction bases with no gene match: 11. The CDR3 bases are TGTGCCTGGAGTCGTACCGAGGACAGGGGAGGCGAGCAGTACTTC. As protein: CAWSRTEDRGGEQYF.

The chain uses TRBV19 and TRBJ1-1; the D gene is possibly TRBD1 (5 bases). The CDR3 is made up of 13 amino acids. Trimming stripped 3 bases from V and 5 bases from J, with 10 bases between. In germline, CDR1 is LNHDA, CDR2 SQIVND (reference sequence). CDR3 protein: CASSIRGDTEAFF. CDR3 DNA sequence: TGTGCCAGTAGTATTCGAGGGGATACTGAAGCTTTCTTT.

The chain recombines TRBV19 with TRBJ1-1, with D unresolved. This CDR3 region has 15 residues. V was pared by 9 bases and J by 6 bases, with 23 bases between. Germline CDR1 and CDR2: LNHDA and SQIVND (reference sequence). In nucleotides, the CDR3 is TGTGCCAGCGTAGACATTCGTGGGAGAGTGGCTGAAGCTTTCTTT. Protein product: CASVDIRGRVAEAFF.

V gene TRBV28 combines with J gene TRBJ2-1; 11 bases map to TRBD2. This CDR3 contains 14 residues. The junction had 3 bases not matched to a gene; V was cut back by 5 bases and J by 6 bases. Germline V CDR1 and CDR2: MDHEN, SYDVKM. The CDR3 is CASSGTSGPNEQFF. DNA of the CDR3: TGTGCCAGCAGTGGGACTAGCGGACCCAATGAGCAGTTCTTC.

The chain uses TRBV7-9 and TRBJ1-2; D may be TRBD1 (5 bases). The germline V and J ends were trimmed by 4 bases and 3 bases, with 12 bases remaining between them. CDR1 SEHNR and CDR2 FQNEAQ come from the germline V gene (reference sequence). This CDR3 is 14 amino acids long. The CDR3 sequence: CASSSSWGDYGYTF. The CDR3 nucleotides read TGTGCCAGCAGCTCTTCCTGGGGCGACTATGGCTACACCTTC.

This chain connects TRBV27 to TRBJ1-2; a possible D gene is TRBD1 (5 bases). The CDR3 loop spans 17 amino acids. Trimming left V 2 bases short and J 1 base short, with 17 bases between. Looked up from germline, CDR1 is MNHEY and CDR2 is SMNVEV (reference sequence). DNA for the CDR3: TGTGCCAGCAGTTTAAGTTTTCGGGACGGAGTTAACTATGGCTACACCTTC. Residues: CASSLSFRDGVNYGYTF.

The rearrangement joins TRBV6-1 to TRBJ2-1; 9 bases are shared with TRBD1. The V gene's germline CDR1 is MNHNS and CDR2 SASEGT. CDR3 size: 14 residues. V was clipped by 9 bases and J by 4 bases; unmatched bases: 7. CDR3 amino acids: CASLDRGRYNEQFF. CDR3 bases: TGTGCCAGTCTGGACAGGGGACGGTACAATGAGCAGTTCTTC.

This chain connects TRBV7-2 to TRBJ2-7, with TRBD1 matching 7 bases. There are 14 residues in the CDR3. With V trimmed by 5 bases and J by 4 bases, 8 bases remained unmatched. The germline gives CDR1 SGHTA, CDR2 FQGNSA. The CDR3 protein is CASSQEQGPYEQYF. In DNA, the CDR3 is TGTGCCAGCAGCCAAGAACAGGGGCCTTACGAGCAGTACTTC.

The chain combines TRBV5-8 with TRBJ1-1; 8 bases are shared with TRBD1. CDR1 SGHTS and CDR2 YDEGEE come from the germline V gene. With V trimmed by 4 bases and J by 5 bases, 7 bases remained unmatched. This CDR3 spans 14 amino acids. This chain's CDR3 is CASSSGQGRTEAFF. The CDR3 DNA sequence: TGTGCCAGCAGCAGTGGACAGGGACGGACTGAAGCTTTCTTT.

The CDR3 DNA sequence: TGTGCCAGCAGCTTAGTAGTTGGGGGGGCCTCCTACAATGAGCAGTTCTTC. Residues: CASSLVVGGASYNEQFF. The chain uses TRBV13 and TRBJ2-1; D perhaps matches TRBD2 (7 bases). There are 17 residues in the CDR3. Trimming removed 1 base from V and 0 bases from J, with 13 bases in between. Germline V gives CDR1 PRHDT, CDR2 FYEKMQ (reference sequence).

Only one count was recorded for this clone. This rearrangement joins TRBV15 to TRBJ1-1, with 8 bases aligning to TRBD1. CDR1 and CDR2 (germline): LNHNV, YYDKDF (reference sequence). The CDR3 runs to 15 residues. V was clipped by 5 bases and J by 7 bases; unmatched bases: 12. DNA of the CDR3: TGTGCCACCAGCTCGGACAGGGAAAAAAGGGGTGAAGCTTTCTTT. The encoded protein is CATSSDREKRGEAFF.

The chain employs TRBV18 and TRBJ2-5; 8 bases are shared with TRBD2. The germline V gene has CDR1 KGHSH and CDR2 LQKENI. The CDR3 has 17 amino acids. With 2 bases clipped from V and 1 base from J, the junction kept 9 bases outside the gene matches. CDR3 in DNA: TGTGCCAGCTCACCAATGGCCCTGAGCGGGGGCCAAGAGACCCAGTACTTC. It encodes CASSPMALSGGQETQYF.

This clone was detected a few times. The V call is TRBV6-1, the J call TRBJ2-3; the match to TRBD1 covers 8 bases. The V and J ends lost 5 bases and 0 bases, in that order; junction bases with no gene match: 4. This CDR3 region has 15 residues. Germline CDR1 MNHNS, CDR2 SASEGT. CDR3 sequence: CASSWTGTSTDTQYF. The CDR3 DNA reads as TGTGCCAGCAGTTGGACAGGGACTAGCACAGATACGCAGTATTTT.

This sequence joins TRBV27 and TRBJ2-1, with D unclear. V lost 1 base, J lost 3 bases, and 10 bases lay in between. Germline V lookup: CDR1 MNHEY, CDR2 SMNVEV (reference sequence). The CDR3 spans 15 residues. CDR3 protein: CASSLFRFRYNEQFF. The CDR3 DNA sequence: TGTGCCAGCAGTTTATTCCGGTTTCGCTACAATGAGCAGTTCTTC.

The chain has TRBV7-9 and TRBJ1-1, with TRBD1 matching over 10 bases. CDR1 and CDR2 (germline): SEHNR, FQNEAQ (reference sequence). V trimming: 1 base; J trimming: 1 base; junction bases outside the gene matches: 3. The CDR3 spans 16 residues. CDR3 in DNA: TGTGCCAGCAGCTTAGGACAGGGGGCGCCGAACACTGAAGCTTTCTTT. This translates into CASSLGQGAPNTEAFF.